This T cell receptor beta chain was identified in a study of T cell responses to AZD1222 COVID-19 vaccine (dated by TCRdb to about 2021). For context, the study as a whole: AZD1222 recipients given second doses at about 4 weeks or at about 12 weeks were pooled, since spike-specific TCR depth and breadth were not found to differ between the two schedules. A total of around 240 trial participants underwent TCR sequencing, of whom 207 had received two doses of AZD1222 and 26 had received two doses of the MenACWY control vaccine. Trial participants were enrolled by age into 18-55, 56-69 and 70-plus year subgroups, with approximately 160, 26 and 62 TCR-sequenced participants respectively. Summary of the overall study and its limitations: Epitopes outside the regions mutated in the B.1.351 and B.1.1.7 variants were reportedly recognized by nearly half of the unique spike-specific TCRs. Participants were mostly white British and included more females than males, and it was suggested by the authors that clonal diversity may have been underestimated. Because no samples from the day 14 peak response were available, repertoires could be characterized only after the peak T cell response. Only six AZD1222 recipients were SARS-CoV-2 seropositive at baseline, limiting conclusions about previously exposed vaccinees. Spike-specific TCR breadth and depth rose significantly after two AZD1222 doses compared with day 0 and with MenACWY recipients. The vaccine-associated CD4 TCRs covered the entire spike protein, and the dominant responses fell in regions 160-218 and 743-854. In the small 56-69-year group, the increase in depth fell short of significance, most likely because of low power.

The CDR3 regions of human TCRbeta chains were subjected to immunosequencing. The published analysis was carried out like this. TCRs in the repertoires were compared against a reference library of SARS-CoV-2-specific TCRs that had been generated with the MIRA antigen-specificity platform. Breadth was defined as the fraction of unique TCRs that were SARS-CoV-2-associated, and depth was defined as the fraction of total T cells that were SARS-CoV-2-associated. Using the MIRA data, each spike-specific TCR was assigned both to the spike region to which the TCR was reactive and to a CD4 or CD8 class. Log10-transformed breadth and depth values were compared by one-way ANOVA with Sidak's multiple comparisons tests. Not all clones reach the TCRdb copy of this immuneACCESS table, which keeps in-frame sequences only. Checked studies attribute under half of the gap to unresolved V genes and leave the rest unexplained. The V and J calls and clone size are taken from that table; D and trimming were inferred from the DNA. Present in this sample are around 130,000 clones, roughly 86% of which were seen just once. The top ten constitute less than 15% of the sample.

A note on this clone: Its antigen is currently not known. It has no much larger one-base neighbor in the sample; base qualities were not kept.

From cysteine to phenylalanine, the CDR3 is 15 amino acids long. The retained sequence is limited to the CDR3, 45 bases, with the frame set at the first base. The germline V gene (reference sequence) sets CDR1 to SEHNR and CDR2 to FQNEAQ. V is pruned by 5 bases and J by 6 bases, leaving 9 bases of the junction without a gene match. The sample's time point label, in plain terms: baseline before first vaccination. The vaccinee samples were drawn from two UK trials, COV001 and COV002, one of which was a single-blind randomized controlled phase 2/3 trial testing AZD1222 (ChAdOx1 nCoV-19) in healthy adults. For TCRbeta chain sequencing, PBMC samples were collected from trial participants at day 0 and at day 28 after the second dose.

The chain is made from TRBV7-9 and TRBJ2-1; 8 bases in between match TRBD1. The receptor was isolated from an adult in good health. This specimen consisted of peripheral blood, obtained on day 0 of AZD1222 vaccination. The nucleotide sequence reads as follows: TGTGCCAGCAGCATCTTAGGACAGGGAGGCAATGAGCAGTTCTTC. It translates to CASSILGQGGNEQFF.